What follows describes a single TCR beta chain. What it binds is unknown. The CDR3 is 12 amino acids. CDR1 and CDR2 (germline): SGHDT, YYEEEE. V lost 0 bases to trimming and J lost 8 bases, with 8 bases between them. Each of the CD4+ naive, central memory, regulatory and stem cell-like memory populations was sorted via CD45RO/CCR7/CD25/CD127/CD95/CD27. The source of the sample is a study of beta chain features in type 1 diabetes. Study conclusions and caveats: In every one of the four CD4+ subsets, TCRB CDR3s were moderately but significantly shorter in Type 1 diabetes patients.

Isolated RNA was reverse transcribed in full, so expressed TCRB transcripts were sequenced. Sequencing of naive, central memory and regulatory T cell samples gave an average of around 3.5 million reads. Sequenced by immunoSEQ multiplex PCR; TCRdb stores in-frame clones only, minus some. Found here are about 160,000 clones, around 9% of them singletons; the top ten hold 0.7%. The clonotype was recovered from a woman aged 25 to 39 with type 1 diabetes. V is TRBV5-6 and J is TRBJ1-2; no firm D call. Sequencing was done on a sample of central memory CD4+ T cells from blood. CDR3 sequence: CASSLAISGYTF. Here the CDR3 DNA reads TGTGCCAGCAGCTTGGCGATTAGCGGCTACACCTTC. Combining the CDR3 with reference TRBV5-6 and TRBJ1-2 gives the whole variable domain DAGVTQSPTHLIKTRGQQVTLRCSPKSGHDTVSWYQQALGQGPQFIFQYYEEEERQRGNFPDRFSGHQFPNYSSELNVNALLLGDSALYLCASSLAISGYTFGSGTRLTVV.